The 13 T cell receptor beta chains in this list originate from one sample, sequenced in a study of CD8+ T cells in alopecia areata. As to treatment: oral pan-JAK inhibitor, 5-10 mg twice daily. RNA was extracted and reverse transcribed into cDNA as the sequencing template. Using immunoSEQ multiplex PCR, the repertoire was profiled, and TCRdb retains in-frame clones only, with some absent. The sample carries 180,000 or so clones, about three fifths recorded once. Sequenced here: CD4+ T cells sorted from blood, sampled at approximately week 55, from a patient treated with tofacitinib. Source of these receptors: a human donor with alopecia areata.

This sequence joins TRBV14 and TRBJ1-2; D is possibly TRBD1 (6 bases). In germline, CDR1 is SGHDN, CDR2 FVKESK. The CDR3 sequence is 15 residues long. The V gene lost 4 bases and the J gene lost 3 bases, with 15 bases spanning the gap. Here the CDR3 reads CASSPTGYPYYGYTF. DNA for the CDR3: TGTGCCAGCAGCCCGACAGGATATCCCTACTATGGCTACACCTTC.

The chain combines TRBV5-1 with TRBJ1-1, with unresolved D. This CDR3 contains 13 residues. Trimming removed 3 bases from V and 7 bases from J, with 13 bases in between. Germline V gene data show CDR1 as SGHRS and CDR2 as YFSETQ. The CDR3 nucleotides are TGCGCCAGCAGCTCAGGACGAAGTTATGAAGCTTTCTTT. Amino acid sequence: CASSSGRSYEAFF. The full variable domain, completed using reference TRBV5-1 and TRBJ1-1, is KAGVTQTPRYLIKTRGQQVTLSCSPISGHRSVSWYQQTPGQGLQFLFEYFSETQRNKGNFPGRFSGRQFSNSRSEMNVSTLELGDSALYLCASSSGRSYEAFFGQGTRLTVV.

Of note for this clone: This CDR3 is missing its conserved last phenylalanine or tryptophan, likely due to a read error. No DNA is shown, since the ends of the CDR3 on it are uncertain; the CDR3 is the one TCRdb lists. The rearrangement links TRBV25-1 to TRBJ2-3; TRBD2 was called by the table and not checked on the DNA. Germline V gene data show CDR1 as MGHDK and CDR2 as SYGVNS. Inclusive of both ends, the CDR3 amounts to 10 amino acids. CDR3 sequence: CASVLRTVNG.

J is TRBJ2-5 and V is TRBV4-1, with D uncertain. The CDR3 has 14 residues. Between the trimmed V and J ends, which lost 0 bases and 1 base, there was a span of 6 bases. Per the germline V gene, CDR1 is MGHRA and CDR2 is YSYEKL. CDR3 nucleotides: TGCGCCAGCAGCCAAGAGGACCTCCAAGAGACCCAGTACTTC. Its protein is CASSQEDLQETQYF.

This chain links TRBV15 with TRBJ1-2; D gene uncertain. The germline gives CDR1 LNHNV, CDR2 YYDKDF (reference sequence). The germline V and J ends were trimmed by 0 bases and 8 bases, with 10 bases remaining between them. This CDR3 region has 13 residues. DNA for the CDR3: TGTGCCACCAGCAGAGATCAAACGGGCGGCTACACCTTC. As protein: CATSRDQTGGYTF.

In nucleotides, the CDR3 is TGTGCCAGCAACCGGCTTTCTGGGACTGAGACCCAGTACTTC. Translated, it gives CASNRLSGTETQYF. This sequence joins TRBV11-2 and TRBJ2-5; a possible D gene is TRBD2 (6 bases). The CDR3 covers 14 residues. Germline CDR1 reads SGHAT; CDR2 reads FQNNGV. The V end lost 7 bases, the J end lost 5 bases, and 17 bases lay between the germline ends.

This clone appeared a few times. The chain uses TRBV6-5 and TRBJ1-1; weak D call: TRBD1 (6 bases). Germline V gene lookup returns CDR1 MNHEY and CDR2 SVGAGI. V was clipped by 6 bases and J by 10 bases, with 15 bases between them. This CDR3 is 12 amino acids long. CDR3 in amino acids: CASRPPQGGAFF. The CDR3 nucleotides are TGTGCCAGCAGGCCTCCTCAAGGGGGAGCTTTCTTT.

The chain employs TRBV5-1 and TRBJ1-1, with TRBD1 matching 8 bases. Looked up from germline, CDR1 is SGHRS and CDR2 is YFSETQ. This CDR3 is built from 14 residues. V gave up 4 bases and J gave up 5 bases; unmatched junction bases: 7. The CDR3 here is CASSPARQGTEAFF. DNA for the CDR3: TGCGCCAGCAGCCCCGCCAGACAGGGGACTGAAGCTTTCTTT. The full variable domain, its missing parts supplied by reference TRBV5-1 and TRBJ1-1, is KAGVTQTPRYLIKTRGQQVTLSCSPISGHRSVSWYQQTPGQGLQFLFEYFSETQRNKGNFPGRFSGRQFSNSRSEMNVSTLELGDSALYLCASSPARQGTEAFFGQGTRLTVV.

The genes are TRBV7-9 and TRBJ2-3; D is ambiguous. The CDR3 contains 14 residues. In germline, CDR1 is SEHNR, CDR2 FQNEAQ (reference sequence). Trimming shortened V by 6 bases and J by 0 bases, and 10 bases separated the two germline ends. For the CDR3, the DNA is TGTGCCAGCAGGAGATACTCTAGCACAGATACGCAGTATTTT. Its translation is CASRRYSSTDTQYF.

In this sample, this clone turned up once. J is TRBJ2-7 and V is TRBV15; D unresolved. The CDR3 runs 14 residues. Trimming took 5 bases from V and 3 from J, leaving 14 bases between them. The germline CDR1 and CDR2 sequences are LNHNV and YYDKDF (reference sequence). The chain's CDR3 is CATSALDTLYEQYF. The DNA of the CDR3 is TGTGCCACCAGCGCACTTGACACGCTCTACGAGCAGTACTTC.

This clone showed up just once. This chain connects TRBV5-1 to TRBJ1-1; D not resolved. The V gene lost 1 base and the J gene lost 1 base, with 5 bases spanning the gap. There are 13 residues in the CDR3. Germline-derived CDR1 and CDR2 are SGHRS and YFSETQ. The CDR3 nucleotides read TGCGCCAGCAGCTTGTTCGGGAACACTGAAGCTTTCTTT. Protein product: CASSLFGNTEAFF.

This chain uses TRBV7-9 with TRBJ2-5; no clear D gene. The ends were cut back, 5 bases at V and 4 bases at J, with 20 bases in the middle. Germline values: CDR1 SEHNR, CDR2 FQNEAQ (reference sequence). The CDR3 totals 16 residues. The CDR3, as DNA: TGTGCCAGCAGCCCGTTAGGAGTCGCGATATTAGAGACCCAGTACTTC. Protein product: CASSPLGVAILETQYF.

The J gene is TRBJ2-1, the V gene TRBV30; the D gene is possibly TRBD2 (6 bases). The CDR3 has 17 amino acids. CDR1 and CDR2 (germline): GTSNPN, SVGIG (reference sequence). V was cut by 3 bases and J by 1 base, with 19 bases left in between. As DNA, the CDR3 is TGTGCCTGGAGGAGCCCGGGACTTCGGTATTCCTACAATGAGCAGTTCTTC. It yields the protein CAWRSPGLRYSYNEQFF.